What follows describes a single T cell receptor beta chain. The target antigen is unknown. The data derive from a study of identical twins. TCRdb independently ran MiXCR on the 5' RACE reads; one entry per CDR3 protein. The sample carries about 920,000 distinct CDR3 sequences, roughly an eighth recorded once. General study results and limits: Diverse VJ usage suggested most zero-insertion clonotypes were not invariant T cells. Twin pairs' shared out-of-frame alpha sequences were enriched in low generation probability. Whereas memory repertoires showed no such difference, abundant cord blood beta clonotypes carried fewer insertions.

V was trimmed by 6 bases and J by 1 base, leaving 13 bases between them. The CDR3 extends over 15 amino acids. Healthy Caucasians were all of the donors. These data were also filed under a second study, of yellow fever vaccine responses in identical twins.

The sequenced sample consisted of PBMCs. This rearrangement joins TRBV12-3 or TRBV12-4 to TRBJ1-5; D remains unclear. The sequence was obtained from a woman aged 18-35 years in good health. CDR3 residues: CASSVGVKSNQPQHF. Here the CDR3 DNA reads TGTGCCAGCAGCGTTGGGGTGAAGAGCAATCAGCCCCAGCATTTT.